This is a list of T cell receptor beta chains from one sample in a study of T-cell reconstitution after alpha-beta-depleted transplantation in children. MiXCR was run by TCRdb on the PCR reads, yielding one entry per CDR3 protein. The data show about 440,000 distinct CDR3 sequences, roughly 43% seen once. Specimen: PBMCs, collected before TCRalphabeta/CD19-depleted stem cell transplant. These receptors were obtained from a girl aged 2 to 10 with aplastic anemia, due to receive a stem cell transplant. CDR3s include the opening cysteine and the closing phenylalanine or tryptophan. The order of the fields is V gene, J gene, CDR3 protein.

TRBV29-1	TRBJ2-3	CSVDSRVADTQYF
TRBV29-1	TRBJ2-3	CSAWGQNTDTQYF
TRBV5-1	TRBJ1-3	CASSLGQPSSGNTIYF
TRBV12-3/TRBV12-4	TRBJ2-3	CASMAGGGDTQYF
TRBV5-1	TRBJ2-7	CASSLAVLTEQYF
TRBV7-9	TRBJ2-7	CASSSRLAGAPSYEQYF
TRBV30	TRBJ2-1	CALSGVSYNEQFF
TRBV20-1	TRBJ1-1	CRADRTNTEAFF
TRBV7-9	TRBJ2-1	CASSVSGSPYNEQFF
TRBV29-1	TRBJ2-5	CSVTRQETQYF
TRBV28	TRBJ2-5	CASKETGTGGETQYF
TRBV6-6	TRBJ2-7	CATLEGGRYEQYF